These 32 T cell receptor beta chains originate from one sample sequenced in a study of cytomegalovirus exposure and HLA in healthy donors. Vbeta (60) and Jbeta (13) primers were used in the PCR. TCRdb keeps only in-frame clones here, not all; method: immunoSEQ multiplex PCR. The data hold about 170,000 clones, with 75% observed a single time. The specimen was PBMCs. These receptors were collected from a woman aged 50 to 60 in good health and CMV-seropositive.

This chain links TRBV6-5 with TRBJ1-2; D is possibly TRBD1 (6 bases). Germline CDR1 reads MNHEY; CDR2 reads SVGAGI. The CDR3 is 12 residues long. V dropped 5 bases and J dropped 4 bases, with 8 bases sitting between them. The CDR3 region has the DNA TGTGCCAGCAGTCCGGACAGCTATGGCTACACCTTC. Protein product: CASSPDSYGYTF.

The chain joins TRBV29-1 to TRBJ1-1, with 7 bases aligning to TRBD1. V trimming: 7 bases; J trimming: 7 bases; junction bases outside the gene matches: 6. The CDR3 spans 11 residues. Germline V lookup: CDR1 SQVTM, CDR2 ANQGSEA. CDR3 DNA sequence: TGCAGCGCTTTGGGACAGTTTGAAGCTTTCTTT. Its translation is CSALGQFEAFF. The whole variable domain, filled in from reference TRBV29-1 and TRBJ1-1, reads SAVISQKPSRDICQRGTSLTIQCQVDSQVTMMFWYRQQPGQSLTLIATANQGSEATYESGFVIDKFPISRPNLTFSTLTVSNMSPEDSSIYLCSALGQFEAFFGQGTRLTVV.

The chain recombines TRBV19 with TRBJ1-5, with D tentatively TRBD1 (5 bases). Trimming stripped 2 bases from V and 3 bases from J, with 17 bases between. This CDR3 is built from 17 residues. The germline CDR1 and CDR2 sequences are LNHDA and SQIVND (reference sequence). The CDR3 DNA sequence: TGTGCCAGTAGTATAACAAAAGGGGTGAACGACAATCAGCCCCAGCATTTT. Translating it yields CASSITKGVNDNQPQHF.

The chain uses TRBV7-2 and TRBJ2-7; a weak D match, TRBD2 (7 bases). The V gene's germline CDR1 is SGHTA and CDR2 FQGNSA. With 5 bases removed from V and 4 bases from J, the gap between germline ends came to 15 bases. This CDR3 is built from 14 residues. The CDR3 sequence: CASSPWGGAYEQYF. Written as DNA, the CDR3 is TGTGCCAGCAGCCCTTGGGGGGGGGCTTACGAGCAGTACTTC.

The V and J genes are TRBV25-1 and TRBJ1-1; no clear D gene. Germline V gives CDR1 MGHDK, CDR2 SYGVNS. The CDR3 sequence is 12 residues long. Trimming pared 3 bases from V and 3 bases from J, leaving 5 bases between. The CDR3 DNA follows: TGTGCCAGCAGTGAGGAGCACACTGAAGCTTTCTTT. Encoded protein: CASSEEHTEAFF.

The rearrangement joins TRBV7-8 to TRBJ2-3; the match to TRBD1 covers 11 bases. The CDR3 spans 18 residues. Germline V lookup: CDR1 SGHVS, CDR2 FQNEAQ. J lost 4 bases, V lost 1 base, and 10 bases had no gene match. The CDR3 loop reads CASSLGRTGGRRSDTQYF. DNA for the CDR3: TGTGCCAGCAGCTTAGGTCGGACAGGGGGCCGGAGGTCAGATACGCAGTATTTT.

This chain connects TRBV7-8 to TRBJ1-1; 8 bases line up with TRBD1. This CDR3 has 17 amino acids. Germline V lookup: CDR1 SGHVS, CDR2 FQNEAQ. The V segment lost 3 bases and the J segment 2 bases; nucleotides outside the gene matches: 11. Here the CDR3 DNA reads TGTGCCAGCAGCTTTCAGGGGGCGGTGGGGCACAACACTGAAGCTTTCTTT. Protein sequence: CASSFQGAVGHNTEAFF.

V is TRBV29-1 and J is TRBJ2-5; 9 bases are a match to TRBD2. This CDR3 is 15 amino acids long. Germline assignment: CDR1 SQVTM and CDR2 ANQGSEA. The junction had 10 bases not matched to a gene; V was cut back by 6 bases and J by 2 bases. The CDR3 reads CSVKTGTSQQETQYF. Here the CDR3 DNA reads TGCAGCGTAAAGACCGGGACTAGCCAACAAGAGACCCAGTACTTC.

The chain recombines TRBV19 with TRBJ1-1; tentative D call: TRBD1 (5 bases). The CDR3 has 14 amino acids. The V end was cut by 8 bases, the J end by 5 bases, with 18 bases between. Germline-derived CDR1 and CDR2 are LNHDA and SQIVND (reference sequence). CDR3 nucleotides: TGTGCCAGTGGTAGGGGCTTACTGGAGACTGAAGCTTTCTTT. This sequence encodes CASGRGLLETEAFF.

This clone was counted only a few times. The chain links TRBV30 to TRBJ1-2; the match to TRBD1 covers 12 bases. This CDR3 contains 15 residues. Germline values: CDR1 GTSNPN, CDR2 SVGIG (reference sequence). V gave up 1 base and J gave up 7 bases; unmatched junction bases: 7. CDR3 protein: CAWSAGTGGSFGYTF. The CDR3, as DNA: TGTGCCTGGAGTGCCGGGACAGGGGGCAGTTTTGGCTACACCTTC.

This clone was observed a few times. V and J are TRBV6-5 and TRBJ2-5; 11 bases are a match to TRBD2. The trim removed 10 bases at V and 1 base at J, leaving 8 bases unmatched. Germline V gene sequence: CDR1 MNHEY, CDR2 SVGAGI. The CDR3 length is 15 residues. The CDR3 here is CATLASGGIQETQYF. The CDR3 DNA is TGTGCCACCTTAGCTAGCGGGGGGATCCAAGAGACCCAGTACTTC.

The rearrangement links TRBV6-1 to TRBJ1-6; D gene uncertain. With 2 bases removed from V and 7 bases from J, the gap between germline ends came to 9 bases. CDR1 is MNHNS and CDR2 is SASEGT in the germline V gene. The CDR3 has 14 amino acids. The DNA of the CDR3 is TGTGCCAGCAGTGAAACGAACAGAAATTCACCCCTCCACTTT. Amino acid sequence: CASSETNRNSPLHF.

The chain has TRBV6-5 and TRBJ2-7; the match to TRBD1 covers 10 bases. The CDR3 spans 15 residues. Germline V gene data show CDR1 as MNHEY and CDR2 as SVGAGI. V shed 5 bases and J 2 bases; nucleotides not matched to a gene: 6. CDR3 sequence: CASSQTGGLAYEQYF. As DNA, the CDR3 is TGTGCCAGCAGTCAGACAGGGGGCCTTGCCTACGAGCAGTACTTC.

V is TRBV5-4 and J is TRBJ1-1; unclear D gene. CDR3 length: 16 residues. The germline V and J ends were trimmed by 4 bases and 0 bases, with 16 bases remaining between them. Germline values: CDR1 SGHNT, CDR2 YYREEE (reference sequence). The CDR3 sequence: CASSPPGLGMNTEAFF. In nucleotides, the CDR3 is TGTGCCAGCAGCCCCCCCGGTCTAGGAATGAACACTGAAGCTTTCTTT.

The chain employs TRBV7-9 and TRBJ1-5, with D possibly TRBD1 on 5 matching bases. The CDR3 spans 13 residues. Deletions cut 3 bases from V and 7 bases from J, with 10 bases between. From germline, CDR1 is SEHNR and CDR2 FQNEAQ (reference sequence). CDR3: CASSLTQGQPQHF. CDR3 nucleotide sequence: TGTGCCAGCAGCTTGACCCAGGGACAGCCCCAGCATTTT.

The chain is built from TRBV7-6 and TRBJ2-1; 11 positions match TRBD2. The germline CDR1 and CDR2 sequences are SGHVS and FNYEAQ. The CDR3 contains 16 residues. The V segment lost 5 bases and the J segment 10 bases; nucleotides outside the gene matches: 13. The CDR3: CASSPLLAGGHREQFF. DNA for the CDR3: TGTGCCAGCAGCCCACTTCTAGCGGGGGGCCACCGAGAGCAGTTCTTC.

V and J are TRBV5-6 and TRBJ1-2, with D possibly TRBD1 on 5 matching bases. Germline CDR1 is SGHDT and CDR2 is YYEEEE. The CDR3 length is 14 residues. The germline V and J ends were trimmed by 2 bases and 6 bases, with 14 bases remaining between them. The CDR3 DNA follows: TGTGCCAGCAGCTTACGACAGAACGAGCATGGCTACACCTTC. Protein: CASSLRQNEHGYTF.

The chain carries TRBV9 and TRBJ1-1; perhaps TRBD1 as D (5 bases). Germline V lookup: CDR1 SGDLS, CDR2 YYNGEE. Deletions cut 5 bases from V and 1 base from J, with 9 bases between. The CDR3 is made up of 13 amino acids. CDR3 nucleotides: TGTGCCAGCAGATCGGACAAGAACACTGAAGCTTTCTTT. It translates to CASRSDKNTEAFF.

This chain connects TRBV7-9 to TRBJ2-7; no clear D. CDR1 and CDR2 (germline): SEHNR, FQNEAQ (reference sequence). Deletions cut 5 bases from V and 6 bases from J, with 11 bases between. The CDR3 is made up of 12 amino acids. In DNA, the CDR3 is TGTGCCAGCAGCCCAAGCAACTCCGAGCAGTACTTC. The encoded protein is CASSPSNSEQYF. Using reference TRBV7-9 and TRBJ2-7 for the parts outside the CDR3, the full variable domain is DTGVSQNPRHKITKRGQNVTFRCDPISEHNRLYWYRQTLGQGPEFLTYFQNEAQLEKSRLLSDRFSAERPKGSFSTLEIQRTEQGDSAMYLCASSPSNSEQYFGPGTRLTVT.

V usage is TRBV7-3 and J usage is TRBJ2-2, with a tentative D call TRBD1 (5 bases). V was clipped by 5 bases and J by 3 bases, with 7 bases between them. The CDR3 is 13 amino acids. Germline V CDR1 and CDR2: SGHTA, FQGTGA. The CDR3 sequence is CASSQGDTGELFF. For the CDR3, the DNA is TGTGCCAGCAGCCAGGGCGACACCGGGGAGCTGTTTTTT.

The chain uses TRBV15 and TRBJ2-3; TRBD1 is a possible D gene (6 bases). The length of the CDR3 is 16 residues. Trimming removed 1 base from V and 0 bases from J, with 11 bases in between. Germline-derived CDR1 and CDR2 are LNHNV and YYDKDF (reference sequence). Written as DNA, the CDR3 is TGTGCCACCAGCAGAGGGGACACGAGCAGCACAGATACGCAGTATTTT. Translation: CATSRGDTSSTDTQYF.

This sequence joins TRBV6-1 and TRBJ1-6, with TRBD1 as a possible D gene (6 bases). V lost 2 bases, J lost 10 bases, and 12 bases lay in between. The CDR3 totals 14 residues. Germline V gene data show CDR1 as MNHNS and CDR2 as SASEGT. This CDR3 is CASSETGRDSPLHF. Written as DNA, the CDR3 is TGTGCCAGCAGTGAAACAGGGAGGGACTCACCCCTCCACTTT.

The V gene is TRBV5-6, the J gene TRBJ1-3, with D possibly matching TRBD1 (6 bases). The germline CDR1 and CDR2 sequences are SGHDT and YYEEEE. This CDR3 is built from 16 residues. The V end lost 4 bases, the J end lost 4 bases, and 18 bases lay between the germline ends. CDR3 DNA: TGTGCCAGCAGCCCAAGAGCGACAGGCCAGGGAAACACCATATATTTT. This gives the protein CASSPRATGQGNTIYF.

The J gene is TRBJ2-1, the V gene TRBV4-1; the match to TRBD2 covers 13 bases. The CDR3 extends over 16 amino acids. J gave up 5 bases and V 5 bases, and 6 bases lay outside the gene matches. Germline V CDR1 and CDR2: MGHRA, YSYEKL. In DNA form, the CDR3 reads TGCGCCAGCAGCGCTCGACTAGCGGGGGGCAACAATGAGCAGTTCTTC. This codes for CASSARLAGGNNEQFF.

This clone appeared a few times. The chain recombines TRBV10-3 with TRBJ2-5; maybe TRBD1 (6 bases). Germline V gene lookup returns CDR1 ENHRY and CDR2 SYGVKD. Trimming cost V 6 bases and J 3 bases, with 11 bases left between them. The CDR3 has 13 amino acids. The CDR3 spells CAIRSDSKETQYF. The CDR3 DNA is TGTGCCATCAGGTCGGACAGCAAAGAGACCCAGTACTTC.

This chain connects TRBV6-1 to TRBJ2-4; 10 bases fit TRBD2. The CDR3 loop spans 19 amino acids. Trimming took 3 bases from V and 1 from J; bases not matched to a gene: 12. CDR1 is MNHNS, CDR2 SASEGT, per germline. The CDR3 reads CASSDVRSGGARAKNIQYF. The CDR3 nucleotides are TGTGCCAGCAGTGATGTCAGAAGCGGGGGGGCTCGGGCCAAAAACATTCAGTACTTC.

The chain recombines TRBV5-1 with TRBJ2-2, with D possibly TRBD2 on 6 matching bases. There are 15 residues in the CDR3. The germline gives CDR1 SGHRS, CDR2 YFSETQ. V was clipped by 5 bases and J by 4 bases, with 15 bases between them. Here the CDR3 reads CASSSPGGPTGELFF. The DNA for the CDR3 is TGCGCCAGCAGTTCGCCCGGGGGACCCACCGGGGAGCTGTTTTTT.

This clone was seen more than once but under ten times. The V and J genes are TRBV9 and TRBJ2-3; the match to TRBD2 covers 8 bases. Trimming removed 7 bases from V and 2 bases from J; junction bases left unmatched: 9. This CDR3 has 15 amino acids. Germline assignment: CDR1 SGDLS and CDR2 YYNGEE. For the CDR3, the DNA is TGTGCCAGCGGGGGGCCAGCGGGGGACACAGATACGCAGTATTTT. This translates into CASGGPAGDTDTQYF.

The chain couples TRBV2 to TRBJ2-7; maybe TRBD1 (6 bases). The CDR3 runs 14 residues. In germline, CDR1 is SNHLY, CDR2 FYNNEI. V was cut by 7 bases and J by 0 bases, with 13 bases left in between. In nucleotides, the CDR3 is TGTGCCAGCAACGGACAGTCCCTCTCCTACGAGCAGTACTTC. Protein sequence: CASNGQSLSYEQYF.

V and J are TRBV7-9 and TRBJ2-7, with 7 bases identical to TRBD1. J lost 0 bases, V lost 6 bases, and 11 bases had no gene match. Germline loops: CDR1 SEHNR, CDR2 FQNEAQ (reference sequence). The CDR3 has 16 residues. CDR3 in amino acids: CASSSRGGQSSYEQYF. The DNA for the CDR3 is TGTGCCAGCAGTTCCCGAGGGGGACAGTCCTCCTACGAGCAGTACTTC.

There are a few counts of this clone. The genes are TRBV5-5 and TRBJ1-4; D unresolved. Germline-derived CDR1 and CDR2 are SGHKS and YYEKEE (reference sequence). This CDR3 is built from 14 residues. Trimming shortened V by 4 bases and J by 0 bases, and 7 bases separated the two germline ends. The CDR3 region is CASSQGATNEKLFF. The CDR3 DNA reads as TGTGCCAGCAGCCAAGGAGCAACTAATGAAAAACTGTTTTTT. Based on the CDR3 plus reference TRBV5-5 and TRBJ1-4, the full variable domain is DAGVTQSPTHLIKTRGQQVTLRCSPISGHKSVSWYQQVLGQGPQFIFQYYEKEERGRGNFPDRFSARQFPNYSSELNVNALLLGDSALYLCASSQGATNEKLFFGSGTQLSVL.

The J gene is TRBJ2-5, the V gene TRBV2; a weak D match, TRBD2 (5 bases). Trimming removed 4 bases from V and 9 bases from J, with 15 bases in between. CDR3 size: 13 residues. Germline CDR1 SNHLY, CDR2 FYNNEI. The CDR3 is CASSVDSRAAQYF. CDR3 sequence (DNA): TGTGCCAGCAGTGTTGATTCGAGGGCGGCCCAGTACTTC. Variable domain in full (rest from reference TRBV2 and TRBJ2-5): EPEVTQTPSHQVTQMGQEVILRCVPISNHLYFYWYRQILGQKVEFLVSFYNNEISEKSEIFDDQFSVERPDGSNFTLKIRSTKLEDSAMYFCASSVDSRAAQYFGPGTRLLVL.